This record concerns one T cell receptor (beta chain) sequence. These data originate in a study of cytomegalovirus exposure and HLA in healthy donors. Study details: Earlier findings included roughly 120 million unique TCR beta sequences obtained from about 180 million T cells.

Use of 60 Vbeta and 13 Jbeta primers characterized the PCR. Some clones are missing from TCRdb's copy, which holds only in-frame ones; the method was immunoSEQ multiplex PCR. The sample records around 140,000 clones, around 75% being singletons. Germline-derived CDR1 and CDR2 are MNHEY and SMNVEV (reference sequence). After removal of 5 bases from V and 6 bases from J, the junction contained 4 bases not matched to a gene. This CDR3 comprises 12 residues. The specimen was PBMCs. The source is a man aged 25-40 years in good health and CMV-seronegative. V gene TRBV27 combines with J gene TRBJ2-7, with TRBD2 matching over 7 bases. CDR3 DNA: TGTGCCAGCAGTGGGGGGGGACTCGAGCAGTACTTC. The encoded protein is CASSGGGLEQYF.